This T cell receptor (beta chain) comes out of a study of cytomegalovirus exposure and HLA in healthy donors. Study-level points and caveats: The authors later found most CMV-associated TCR beta chains appeared HLA-restricted.

For this clone: Antigen unknown.

Germline values: CDR1 SNHLY, CDR2 FYNNEI. There are 14 residues in the CDR3. J was trimmed by 7 bases and V by 1 base; bases with no gene match: 3. 13 Jbeta primers and 60 Vbeta primers were used for the PCR. Generated by immunoSEQ multiplex PCR, the TCRdb table keeps only in-frame clones and is missing some. Here the sample spans roughly 190,000 clones, around 80% being singletons. J is TRBJ1-2 and V is TRBV2, with TRBD1 matching over 10 bases. This sequence was found in a woman in her forties or fifties in good health and CMV-seronegative. The sequenced sample was PBMCs. The CDR3 loop reads CASSEDDRGPGYTF. The CDR3 coding sequence is TGTGCCAGCAGTGAAGACGACAGGGGGCCTGGCTACACCTTC. Full variable domain (rest looked up from reference TRBV2 and TRBJ1-2): EPEVTQTPSHQVTQMGQEVILRCVPISNHLYFYWYRQILGQKVEFLVSFYNNEISEKSEIFDDQFSVERPDGSNFTLKIRSTKLEDSAMYFCASSEDDRGPGYTFGSGTRLTVV.